This is a list of T cell receptor beta chains from one sample in a study of type 1 regulatory T cells. TCRdb fed the reads into MiXCR, producing one record per CDR3 protein. This sample has 70,000 or so distinct CDR3 sequences, with 20% to 25% found just once. These receptors' targets are unknown. Sequences were obtained from cultured type 1 regulatory T (Tr1) cells, either the whole culture or a sorted fraction (not recorded which). These receptors came from a human donor in good health. The CDR3 runs from the conserved cysteine through the conserved F or W. The D gene is left open where the match is weak. Part of the rows lack a size; the others show once, few, many or a class for expanded clones.

d_call	v_call	clone_size	j_call	cdr3_aa	cdr3_nt
TRBD2	TRBV6-5	NA	TRBJ2-5	CASSYSASGRETQYF	TGTGCCAGCAGTTACTCGGCTAGCGGGAGGGAGACCCAGTACTTC
NA	TRBV3-1	many	TRBJ1-1	CASSQDTGGEAFF	TGTGCCAGCAGCCAAGACACGGGGGGTGAAGCTTTCTTT
TRBD1	TRBV6-5	few	TRBJ1-1	CASSYSRAGGVTEAFF	TGTGCCAGCAGTTACTCGAGGGCAGGGGGGGTAACTGAAGCTTTCTTT
NA	TRBV5-1	many	TRBJ2-2	CASSLKDTGELFF	TGCGCCAGCAGCTTGAAGGACACCGGGGAGCTGTTTTTT
NA	TRBV5-1	few	TRBJ1-5	CASSLFSGSNQPQHF	TGCGCCAGCAGCTTGTTCTCAGGAAGCAATCAGCCCCAGCATTTT
TRBD1	TRBV9	NA	TRBJ2-5	CASSVGTADQETQYF	TGTGCCAGCAGCGTGGGGACAGCGGACCAAGAGACCCAGTACTTC
TRBD1	TRBV5-8	NA	TRBJ1-2	CASSGTGFYYGYTF	TGTGCCAGCAGCGGGACAGGGTTTTACTATGGCTACACCTTC
NA	TRBV4-3	NA	TRBJ2-7	CASSRAPSPSSYEQYF	TGCGCCAGCAGCCGGGCGCCCAGCCCCAGCTCCTACGAGCAGTACTTC
NA	TRBV30	NA	TRBJ2-5	CAWSVKGSETQYF	TGTGCCTGGAGTGTAAAGGGGAGTGAGACCCAGTACTTC
NA	TRBV5-1	many	TRBJ2-2	CATRPIINTGELFF	TGCGCCACCCGCCCTATCATAAACACCGGGGAGCTGTTTTTT
NA	TRBV20-1	many	TRBJ1-1	CSARDMTWKGEAFF	TGCAGTGCTAGAGATATGACCTGGAAGGGTGAAGCTTTCTTT
NA	TRBV10-3	NA	TRBJ2-1	CAISADRTIPPEQFF	TGTGCCATCAGTGCAGACAGGACTATCCCGCCTGAGCAGTTCTTC
TRBD1	TRBV5-8	NA	TRBJ2-5	CASSLGVTGWQETQYF	TGTGCCAGCAGCTTGGGGGTGACAGGGTGGCAAGAGACCCAGTACTTC
NA	TRBV4-2	many	TRBJ2-5	CASSQVSASAQETQYF	TGTGCCAGCAGCCAAGTATCGGCTAGCGCGCAAGAGACCCAGTACTTC
NA	TRBV20-1	medium-sized	TRBJ2-2	CSASGTNTGELFF	TGCAGTGCTAGCGGGACGAACACCGGGGAGCTGTTTTTT
NA	TRBV18	few	TRBJ1-2	CASSPPAIYNYGYTF	TGTGCCAGCTCACCACCAGCGATCTATAACTATGGCTACACCTTC
TRBD1	TRBV7-8	NA	TRBJ2-7	CASSPRTGPYEQYF	TGTGCCAGCAGCCCCAGGACAGGTCCCTACGAGCAGTACTTC